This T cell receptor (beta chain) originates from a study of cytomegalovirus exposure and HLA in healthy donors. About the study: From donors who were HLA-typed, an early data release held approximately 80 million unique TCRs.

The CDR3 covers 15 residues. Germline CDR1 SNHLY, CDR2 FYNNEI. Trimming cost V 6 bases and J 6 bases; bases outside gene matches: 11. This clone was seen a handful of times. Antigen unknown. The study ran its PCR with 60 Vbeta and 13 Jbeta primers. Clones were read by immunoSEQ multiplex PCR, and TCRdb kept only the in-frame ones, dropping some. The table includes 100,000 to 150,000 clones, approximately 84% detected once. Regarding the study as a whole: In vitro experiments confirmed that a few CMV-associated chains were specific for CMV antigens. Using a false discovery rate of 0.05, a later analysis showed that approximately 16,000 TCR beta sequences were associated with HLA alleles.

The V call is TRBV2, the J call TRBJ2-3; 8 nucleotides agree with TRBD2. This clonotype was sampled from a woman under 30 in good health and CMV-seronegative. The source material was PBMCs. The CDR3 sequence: CASSGLAVRRDTQYF. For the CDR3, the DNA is TGTGCCAGCAGCGGACTAGCAGTCCGGAGGGATACGCAGTATTTT.